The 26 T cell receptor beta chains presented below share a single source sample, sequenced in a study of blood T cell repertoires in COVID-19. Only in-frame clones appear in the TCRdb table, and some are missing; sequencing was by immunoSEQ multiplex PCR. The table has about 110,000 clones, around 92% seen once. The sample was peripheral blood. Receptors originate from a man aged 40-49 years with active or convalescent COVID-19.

The CDR3 sequence is CAISPRQSNQPQHF. The DNA of the CDR3 is TGTGCCATCAGCCCGAGACAGAGCAATCAGCCCCAGCATTTT. This chain links TRBV10-3 with TRBJ1-5; TRBD1 is a possible D gene (5 bases). The length of the CDR3 is 14 residues. Germline V gives CDR1 ENHRY, CDR2 SYGVKD. V lost 6 bases to trimming and J lost 1 base, with 10 bases between them.

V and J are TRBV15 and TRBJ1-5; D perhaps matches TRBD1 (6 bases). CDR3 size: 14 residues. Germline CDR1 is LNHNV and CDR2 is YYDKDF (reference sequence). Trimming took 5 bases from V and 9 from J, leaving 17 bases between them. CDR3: CATSQQGIMRPQHF. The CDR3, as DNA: TGTGCCACCAGCCAACAGGGCATTATGCGGCCCCAGCATTTT.

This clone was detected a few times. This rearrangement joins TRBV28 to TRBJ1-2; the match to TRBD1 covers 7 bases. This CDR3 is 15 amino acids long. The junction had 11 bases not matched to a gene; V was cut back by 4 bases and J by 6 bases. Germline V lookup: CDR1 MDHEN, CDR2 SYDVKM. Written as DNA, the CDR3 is TGTGCCAGCAGTTCCCCGACAGGGACGGCGAATGGCTACACCTTC. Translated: CASSSPTGTANGYTF.

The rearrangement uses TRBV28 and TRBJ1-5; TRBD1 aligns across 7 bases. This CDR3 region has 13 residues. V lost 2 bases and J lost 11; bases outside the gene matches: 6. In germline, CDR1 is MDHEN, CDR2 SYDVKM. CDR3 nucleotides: TGTGCCAGCAGTTTAAGACAGGGTGGGTCCCAGCATTTT. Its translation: CASSLRQGGSQHF. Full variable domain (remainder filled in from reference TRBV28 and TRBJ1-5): DVKVTQSSRYLVKRTGEKVFLECVQDMDHENMFWYRQDPGLGLRLIYFSYDVKMKEKGDIPEGYSVSREKKERFSLILESASTNQTSMYLCASSLRQGGSQHFGDGTRLSIL.

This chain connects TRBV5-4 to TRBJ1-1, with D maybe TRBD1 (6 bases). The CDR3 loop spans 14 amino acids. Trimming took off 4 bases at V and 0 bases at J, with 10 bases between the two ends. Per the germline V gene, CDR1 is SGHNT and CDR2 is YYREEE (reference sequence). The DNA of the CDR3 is TGTGCCAGCAGCCGCGGACAGATGAACACTGAAGCTTTCTTT. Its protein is CASSRGQMNTEAFF.

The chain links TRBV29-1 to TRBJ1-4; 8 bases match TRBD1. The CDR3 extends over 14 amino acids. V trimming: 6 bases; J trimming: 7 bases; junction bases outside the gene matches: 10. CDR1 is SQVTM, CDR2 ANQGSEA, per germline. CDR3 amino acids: CSVLTTGAGEKLFF. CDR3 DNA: TGCAGCGTCTTAACGACAGGGGCCGGTGAAAAACTGTTTTTT.

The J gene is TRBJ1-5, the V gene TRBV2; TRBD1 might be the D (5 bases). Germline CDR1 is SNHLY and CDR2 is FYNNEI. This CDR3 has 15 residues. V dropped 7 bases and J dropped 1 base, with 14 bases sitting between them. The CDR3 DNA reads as TGTGCCAGCATAGAAGGGGAGGTCAGCAATCAGCCCCAGCATTTT. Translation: CASIEGEVSNQPQHF.

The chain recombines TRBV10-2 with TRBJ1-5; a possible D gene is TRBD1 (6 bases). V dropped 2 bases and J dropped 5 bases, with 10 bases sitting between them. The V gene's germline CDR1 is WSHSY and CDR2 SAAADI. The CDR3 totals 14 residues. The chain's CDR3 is CASSEINRDQPQHF. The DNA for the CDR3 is TGCGCCAGCAGTGAGATAAACAGGGATCAGCCCCAGCATTTT.

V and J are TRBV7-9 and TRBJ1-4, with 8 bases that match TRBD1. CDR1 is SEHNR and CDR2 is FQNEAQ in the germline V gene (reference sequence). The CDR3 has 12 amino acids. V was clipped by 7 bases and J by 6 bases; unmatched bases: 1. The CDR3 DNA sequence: TGTGCCAGCACGGGACAGGATGAAAAACTGTTTTTT. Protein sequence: CASTGQDEKLFF.

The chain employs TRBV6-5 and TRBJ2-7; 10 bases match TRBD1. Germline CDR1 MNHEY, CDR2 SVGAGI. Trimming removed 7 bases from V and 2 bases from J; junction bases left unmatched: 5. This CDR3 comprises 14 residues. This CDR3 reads CASTTGTGAYEQYF. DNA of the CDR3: TGTGCCAGCACTACCGGGACAGGGGCCTACGAGCAGTACTTC.

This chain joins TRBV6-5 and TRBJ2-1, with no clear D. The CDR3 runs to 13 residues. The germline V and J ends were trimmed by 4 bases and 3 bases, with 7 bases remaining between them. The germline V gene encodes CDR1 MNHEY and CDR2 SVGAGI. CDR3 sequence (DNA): TGTGCCAGCAGTTCAGGCGACTACAATGAGCAGTTCTTC. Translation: CASSSGDYNEQFF.

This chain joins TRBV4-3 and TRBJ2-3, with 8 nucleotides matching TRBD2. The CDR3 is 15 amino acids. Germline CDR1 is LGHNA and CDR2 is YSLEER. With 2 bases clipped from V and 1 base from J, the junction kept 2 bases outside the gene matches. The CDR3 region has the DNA TGCGCCAGCAGCCAACGAGCGGGAGGCACAGATACGCAGTATTTT. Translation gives CASSQRAGGTDTQYF.

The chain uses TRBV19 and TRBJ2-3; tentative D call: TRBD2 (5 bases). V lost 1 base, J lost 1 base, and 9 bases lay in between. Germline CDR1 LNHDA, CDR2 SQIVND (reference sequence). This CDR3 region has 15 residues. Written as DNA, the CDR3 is TGTGCCAGTAGTATAGCTAGCTTCGGCACAGATACGCAGTATTTT. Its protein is CASSIASFGTDTQYF.

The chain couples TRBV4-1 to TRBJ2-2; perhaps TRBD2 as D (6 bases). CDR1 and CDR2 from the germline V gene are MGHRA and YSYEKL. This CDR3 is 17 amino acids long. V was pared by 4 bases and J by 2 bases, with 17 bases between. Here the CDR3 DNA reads TGCGCCAGCAGCCCTCTACTACAACTAGCTAACACCGGGGAGCTGTTTTTT. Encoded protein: CASSPLLQLANTGELFF.

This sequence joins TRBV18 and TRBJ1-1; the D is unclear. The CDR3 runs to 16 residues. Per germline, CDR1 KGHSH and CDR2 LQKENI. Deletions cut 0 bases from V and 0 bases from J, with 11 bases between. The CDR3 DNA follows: TGTGCCAGCTCACCACCGGTACTGCGGATGAACACTGAAGCTTTCTTT. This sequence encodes CASSPPVLRMNTEAFF.

The CDR3 loop is CAISESPSRSYEQYF. The CDR3 DNA is TGTGCCATCAGTGAGTCGCCTAGCAGGTCCTACGAGCAGTACTTC. The rearrangement uses TRBV10-3 and TRBJ2-7; the D gene is possibly TRBD2 (5 bases). The CDR3 spans 15 residues. Germline values: CDR1 ENHRY, CDR2 SYGVKD. Trimming removed 0 bases at V and 1 base at J, with 10 bases between.

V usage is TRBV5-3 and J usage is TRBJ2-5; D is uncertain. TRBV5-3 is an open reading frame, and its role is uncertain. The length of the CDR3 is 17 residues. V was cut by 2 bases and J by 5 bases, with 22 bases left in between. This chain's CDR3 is CARSFNPQVNNNETQYF. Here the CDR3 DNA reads TGTGCCAGAAGCTTTAATCCCCAAGTCAACAATAACGAGACCCAGTACTTC.

Written as DNA, the CDR3 is TGTGCCAGCAGACCCGACAGCTACCATGAAAAACTGTTTTTT. It codes for CASRPDSYHEKLFF. The V gene is TRBV5-4, the J gene TRBJ1-4; weak D call: TRBD1 (5 bases). The germline V and J ends were trimmed by 5 bases and 6 bases, with 14 bases remaining between them. From germline, CDR1 is SGHNT and CDR2 YYREEE (reference sequence). CDR3 length: 14 amino acids.

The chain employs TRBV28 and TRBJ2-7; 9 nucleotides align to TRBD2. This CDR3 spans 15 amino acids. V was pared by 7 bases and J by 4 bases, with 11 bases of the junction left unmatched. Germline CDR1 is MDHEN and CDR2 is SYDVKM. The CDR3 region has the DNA TGTGCCAGCAAGGATAGCGGGAGTCACTTTTACGAGCAGTACTTC. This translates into CASKDSGSHFYEQYF.

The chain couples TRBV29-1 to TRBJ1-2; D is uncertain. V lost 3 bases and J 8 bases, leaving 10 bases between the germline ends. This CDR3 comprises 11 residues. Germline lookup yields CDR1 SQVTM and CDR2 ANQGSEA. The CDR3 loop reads CSVDVIQGYTF. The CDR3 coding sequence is TGCAGCGTTGATGTCATTCAAGGCTACACCTTC. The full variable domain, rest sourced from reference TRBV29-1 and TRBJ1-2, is SAVISQKPSRDICQRGTSLTIQCQVDSQVTMMFWYRQQPGQSLTLIATANQGSEATYESGFVIDKFPISRPNLTFSTLTVSNMSPEDSSIYLCSVDVIQGYTFGSGTRLTVV.

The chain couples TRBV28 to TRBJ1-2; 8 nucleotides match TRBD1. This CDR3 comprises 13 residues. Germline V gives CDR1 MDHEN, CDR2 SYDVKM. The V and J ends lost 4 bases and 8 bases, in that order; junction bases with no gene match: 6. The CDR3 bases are TGTGCCAGCAGTTCCGTTGGACAGGGAGGCTACACCTTC. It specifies CASSSVGQGGYTF.

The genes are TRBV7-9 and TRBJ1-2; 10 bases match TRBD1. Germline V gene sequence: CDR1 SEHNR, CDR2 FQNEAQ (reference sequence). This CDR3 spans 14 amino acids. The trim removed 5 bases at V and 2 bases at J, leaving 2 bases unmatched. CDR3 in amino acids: CASSGGQGNYGYTF. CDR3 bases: TGTGCCAGCAGCGGGGGACAGGGGAACTATGGCTACACCTTC.

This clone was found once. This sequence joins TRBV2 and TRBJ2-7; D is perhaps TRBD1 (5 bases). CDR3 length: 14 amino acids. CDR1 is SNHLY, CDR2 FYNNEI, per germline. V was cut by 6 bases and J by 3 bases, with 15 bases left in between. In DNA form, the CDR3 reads TGTGCCAGCAGCGAACCAACCACAGGCTACGAGCAGTACTTC. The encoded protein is CASSEPTTGYEQYF.

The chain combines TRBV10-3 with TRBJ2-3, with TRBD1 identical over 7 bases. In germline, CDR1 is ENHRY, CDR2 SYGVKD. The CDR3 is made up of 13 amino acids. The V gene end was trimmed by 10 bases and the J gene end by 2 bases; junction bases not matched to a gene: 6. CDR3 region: CATRDRPTDTQYF. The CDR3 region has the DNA TGTGCCACCCGGGACAGACCCACAGATACGCAGTATTTT.

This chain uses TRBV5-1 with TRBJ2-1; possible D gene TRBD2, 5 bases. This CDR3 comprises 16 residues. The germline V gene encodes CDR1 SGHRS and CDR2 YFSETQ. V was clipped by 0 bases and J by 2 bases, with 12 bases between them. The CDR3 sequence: CASSLDEGGAYNEQFF. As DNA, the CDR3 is TGCGCCAGCAGCTTGGATGAGGGCGGTGCCTACAATGAGCAGTTCTTC.

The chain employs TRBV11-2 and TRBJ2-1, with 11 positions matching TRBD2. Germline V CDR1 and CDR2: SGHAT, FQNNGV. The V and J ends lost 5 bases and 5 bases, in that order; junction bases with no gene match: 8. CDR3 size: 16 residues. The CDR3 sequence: CASSLGLAETNNEQFF. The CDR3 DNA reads TGTGCCAGCAGCCTGGGACTAGCGGAAACTAACAATGAGCAGTTCTTC.